This T cell receptor beta chain was captured in a study of glioma-infiltrating T cells after dendritic cell vaccination. Study-wide background: Three intradermal dendritic cell vaccine injections were given every two weeks. Study conclusions and caveats: Higher pretreatment TIL content predicted longer progression-free time and survival. Higher TCR clonality did not directly relate to longer survival.

The time point: after dendritic cell vaccination, including at tumor progression/relapse. As to this clone: Antigen: not known.

The primer mix had 60 V beta and 13 J beta primers. Some clones are missing from TCRdb's copy, which holds only in-frame ones; the method was immunoSEQ multiplex PCR. This table has tens of thousands of clones, around four fifths appearing once. Sequenced material: blood, taken after dendritic cell vaccination. The origin of this receptor is a human donor with glioblastoma.

CDR3 nucleotides: TGTGCCAGCAGCCCACGGACAGGGGGGGGCTACGAGCAGTACTTC. It translates to CASSPRTGGGYEQYF. V and J are TRBV7-2 and TRBJ2-7, with 10 bases lining up with TRBD1. CDR1 SGHTA and CDR2 FQGNSA come from the germline V gene. The CDR3 has 15 residues. Trimming cost V 5 bases and J 3 bases; bases outside gene matches: 7.